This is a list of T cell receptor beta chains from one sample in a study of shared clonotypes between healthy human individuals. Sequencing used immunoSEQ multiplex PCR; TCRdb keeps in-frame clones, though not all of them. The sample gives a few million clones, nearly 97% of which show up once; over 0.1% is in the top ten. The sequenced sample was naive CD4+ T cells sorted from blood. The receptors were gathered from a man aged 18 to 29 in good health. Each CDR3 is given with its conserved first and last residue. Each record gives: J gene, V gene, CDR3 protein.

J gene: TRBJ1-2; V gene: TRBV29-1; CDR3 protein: CSVEPPANYGYTF
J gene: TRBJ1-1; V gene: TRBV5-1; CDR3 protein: CASSPGLSGAFF
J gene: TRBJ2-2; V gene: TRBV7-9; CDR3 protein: CASSSQGGSGELFF
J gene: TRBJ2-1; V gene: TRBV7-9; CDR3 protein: CASSPTGLGNEQFF
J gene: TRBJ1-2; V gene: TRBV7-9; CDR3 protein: CASSAGDGGYTF
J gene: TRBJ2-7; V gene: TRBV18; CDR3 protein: CASSPGPGQAAYEQYF
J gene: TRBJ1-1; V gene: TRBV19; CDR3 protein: CASSGVRAGELVVAFF
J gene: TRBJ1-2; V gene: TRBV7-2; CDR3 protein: CASSPEPDNYGYTF
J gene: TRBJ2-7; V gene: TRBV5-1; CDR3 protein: CASSSNYYEQYF
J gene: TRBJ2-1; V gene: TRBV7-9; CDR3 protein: CASSLGGTGHYNEQFF
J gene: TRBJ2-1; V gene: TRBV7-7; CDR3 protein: CASSSRIAVMNEQFF
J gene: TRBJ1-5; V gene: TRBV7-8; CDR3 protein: CASSTPRQPQHF
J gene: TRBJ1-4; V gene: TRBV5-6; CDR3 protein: CASRQQGASEKLFF
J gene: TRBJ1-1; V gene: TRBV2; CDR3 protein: CASSEALRGNTEAFF
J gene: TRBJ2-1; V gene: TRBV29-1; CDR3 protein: CSVLPRNEQFF
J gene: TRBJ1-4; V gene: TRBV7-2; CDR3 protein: CASSQTYGTNEKLFF
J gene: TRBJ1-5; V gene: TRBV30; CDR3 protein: CAWSEGAQPQHF
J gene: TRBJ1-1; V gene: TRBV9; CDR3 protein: CASSPQGNTEAFF
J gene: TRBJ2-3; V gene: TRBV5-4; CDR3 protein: CASSSPGTRGYTDTQYF
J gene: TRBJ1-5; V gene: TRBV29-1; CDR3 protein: CSVVWGTKDQPQHF
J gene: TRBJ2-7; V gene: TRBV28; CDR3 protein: CASSATGGPYF
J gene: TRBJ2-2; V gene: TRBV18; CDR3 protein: CASSRLGGELFF
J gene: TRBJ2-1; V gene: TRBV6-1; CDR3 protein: CASIRDRVGNEQFF
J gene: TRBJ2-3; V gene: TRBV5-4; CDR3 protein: CASSPPGGETDTQYF
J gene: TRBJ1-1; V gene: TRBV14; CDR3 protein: CASSRTPEGAFF
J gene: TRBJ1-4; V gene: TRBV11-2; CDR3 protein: CASSPGPGAGLFF
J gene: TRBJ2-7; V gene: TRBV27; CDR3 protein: CASSLSTGSYEQYF
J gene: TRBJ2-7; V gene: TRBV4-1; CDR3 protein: CASSHQPGTSYEQYF
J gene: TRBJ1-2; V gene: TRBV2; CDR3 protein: CASSELGSGGGYTF
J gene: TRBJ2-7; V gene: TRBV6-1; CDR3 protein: CATQDRSYEQYF
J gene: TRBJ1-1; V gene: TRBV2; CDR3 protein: CASMAQGRNTEAFF
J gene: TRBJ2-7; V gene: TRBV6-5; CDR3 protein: CASKGTGAGEQYF
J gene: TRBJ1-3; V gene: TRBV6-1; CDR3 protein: CARNRGAGSGNTIYF
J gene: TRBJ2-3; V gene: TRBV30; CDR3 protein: CAWRQGLADTQYF
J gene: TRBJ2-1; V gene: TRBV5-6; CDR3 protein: CASTPGGYNEQFF